The clone carrying this TCR beta chain showed up many times. What it binds is unknown. This sample was included in a study of T cells in Graves' hyperthyroidism and ophthalmopathy. The study's findings and limits: Ophthalmopathy, as predicted by the model, came a median 6.5 months after the prediction.

The CDR3 is 16 amino acids. Per the germline V gene, CDR1 is KGHDR and CDR2 is SFDVKD. V was pared by 6 bases and J by 0 bases, with 6 bases of the junction left unmatched. The PBMCs were sourced from fresh peripheral blood (approximately 9 ml). Amplification targeted TCR beta CDR3 regions from RNA transcripts. The HTBI primer set served for first-round RT-PCR of the TCR CDR3. One entry per CDR3 protein results from TCRdb running MiXCR on the multiplex PCR reads. The table has about 600,000 distinct CDR3 sequences, about 15% seen once. The clonotype originates from a woman aged 50 to 65 with Graves' ophthalmopathy. The rearrangement links TRBV24-1 to TRBJ2-2, with 7 bases identical to TRBD1. The sequenced sample was blood. CDR3 DNA: TGTGCCACCAGTTTAACCGGGACAGCGAACACCGGGGAGCTGTTTTTT. Its protein product is CATSLTGTANTGELFF.